One and the same sample provided the 26 T cell receptor beta chains below, sequenced in a study of blood T cell repertoires in COVID-19. Some clones are missing from TCRdb's copy, which holds only in-frame ones; the method was immunoSEQ multiplex PCR. In the table there are some 250,000 clones, approximately 85% of which are singletons. Material: PBMCs or T cells enriched from blood (not recorded which). The receptors come from a woman between 50 and 59 years old who had recovered from COVID-19.

J is TRBJ1-1 and V is TRBV19; 7 bases align to TRBD1. The CDR3 sequence is 14 residues long. The germline CDR1 and CDR2 sequences are LNHDA and SQIVND (reference sequence). V shed 4 bases, J shed 5 bases, and the junction held 7 bases outside the gene matches. CDR3 residues: CASSTGGARTEAFF. The CDR3 coding sequence is TGTGCCAGTAGTACAGGGGGTGCCCGGACTGAAGCTTTCTTT.

The J gene is TRBJ2-6, the V gene TRBV3-1 (or the pseudogene TRBV3-2); D is unclear. Germline V gene data show CDR1 as LGHDT and CDR2 as YNNKEL (reference sequence). The CDR3 has 16 residues. V was shortened by 1 base and J by 1 base, with 8 bases between the two germline ends. The CDR3: CASSQGPGSGANVLTF. The CDR3 DNA is TGTGCCAGCAGCCAAGGCCCCGGGTCTGGGGCCAACGTCCTGACTTTC.

V gene TRBV19 combines with J gene TRBJ2-3, with 11 bases fitting TRBD2. The ends lost 3 bases at V and 3 bases at J; junction bases unmatched: 2. Germline V gives CDR1 LNHDA, CDR2 SQIVND (reference sequence). The CDR3 sequence is 15 residues long. This CDR3 reads CASSMGLAVTDTQYF. CDR3 coding DNA: TGTGCCAGTAGTATGGGACTAGCGGTGACAGATACGCAGTATTTT.

The J gene is TRBJ2-3, the V gene TRBV6-5; maybe TRBD2 (5 bases). The CDR3 runs to 15 residues. Germline lookup yields CDR1 MNHEY and CDR2 SVGAGI. V lost 8 bases to trimming and J lost 3 bases, with 18 bases between them. The CDR3 DNA sequence: TGTGCCAGCTGGAAGGCGGGCCCTGGGACAGATACGCAGTATTTT. Residues: CASWKAGPGTDTQYF.

This clone was picked up a small number of times. The chain uses TRBV4-1 and TRBJ1-6; 9 nucleotides align to TRBD1. Looked up from germline, CDR1 is MGHRA and CDR2 is YSYEKL. CDR3 length equals 15 residues. The V gene end was trimmed by 5 bases and the J gene end by 5 bases; junction bases not matched to a gene: 4. The CDR3 DNA sequence: TGCGCCAGCAGCTTCCGGGACAGGGATAATTCACCCCTCCACTTT. The encoded protein is CASSFRDRDNSPLHF.

The chain employs TRBV12-3 or TRBV12-4 and TRBJ2-1; 7 nucleotides align to TRBD2. The CDR3 is 13 amino acids. V shed 5 bases and J 6 bases; nucleotides not matched to a gene: 4. CDR3 nucleotides: TGTGCCAGCAGTCGGGGGGTCGTCAATGAGCAGTTCTTC. Translating it yields CASSRGVVNEQFF.

The chain couples TRBV18 to TRBJ2-2; D not certain. Looked up from germline, CDR1 is KGHSH and CDR2 is LQKENI. This CDR3 region has 15 residues. Trimming removed 2 bases at V and 6 bases at J, with 13 bases between. The CDR3 nucleotides are TGTGCCAGCTCACCATCCCTCGAGTTCGCCGGGGAGCTGTTTTTT. Protein: CASSPSLEFAGELFF.

The chain uses TRBV10-1 and TRBJ1-4; D unresolved. Germline V gene sequence: CDR1 WNHNN, CDR2 SYGVQD (reference sequence). The CDR3 loop spans 12 amino acids. V lost 9 bases and J 8 bases, leaving 13 bases between the germline ends. CDR3 DNA: TGCGCCAGGAAGGCCGGCAGGGAAAAACTGTTTTTT. It specifies CARKAGREKLFF.

This clone was observed many times. The CDR3 region has the DNA TGTGCCAGCAGCTTAGTGTCGGGGACAGCTAATGAAAAACTGTTTTTT. Its protein is CASSLVSGTANEKLFF. The rearrangement joins TRBV7-9 to TRBJ1-4, with 7 bases that match TRBD1. The CDR3 loop spans 16 amino acids. Losses at the gene ends were 1 base for V and 3 bases for J; bases not matched to a gene: 5. The germline gives CDR1 SEHNR, CDR2 FQNEAQ (reference sequence).

This chain joins TRBV18 and TRBJ1-1; the match to TRBD1 covers 8 bases. This CDR3 region has 15 residues. V lost 3 bases and J lost 4; bases outside the gene matches: 7. The V gene's germline CDR1 is KGHSH and CDR2 LQKENI. This chain's CDR3 is CASSPTGGVGTEAFF. The CDR3 coding sequence is TGTGCCAGCTCACCTACAGGGGGGGTAGGCACTGAAGCTTTCTTT. Full variable domain (rest looked up from reference TRBV18 and TRBJ1-1): NAGVMQNPRHLVRRRGQEARLRCSPMKGHSHVYWYRQLPEEGLKFMVYLQKENIIDESGMPKERFSAEFPKEGPSILRIQQVVRGDSAAYFCASSPTGGVGTEAFFGQGTRLTVV.

The chain joins TRBV7-3 to TRBJ2-1; TRBD2 matches 7 bases. Germline assignment: CDR1 SGHTA and CDR2 FQGTGA. V was clipped by 5 bases and J by 1 base; unmatched bases: 14. CDR3 length: 18 amino acids. The CDR3 spells CASSLTRGGSTSYNEQFF. The DNA for the CDR3 is TGTGCCAGCAGCCTGACGCGAGGCGGGAGTACGTCCTACAATGAGCAGTTCTTC.

The rearrangement joins TRBV19 to TRBJ2-2, with D unresolved. Germline V gives CDR1 LNHDA, CDR2 SQIVND (reference sequence). The length of the CDR3 is 15 residues. Deletions cut 10 bases from V and 3 bases from J, with 18 bases between. DNA of the CDR3: TGTGCCACCCTCCCGCGGCCGCGTTACACCGGGGAGCTGTTTTTT. Its protein product is CATLPRPRYTGELFF.

The rearrangement links TRBV16 to TRBJ2-3; no clear D. Trimming cost V 0 bases and J 6 bases, with 7 bases left between them. The germline V gene has CDR1 KGHSY and CDR2 FQNENV. CDR3 size: 13 residues. CDR3 loop: CASSQSTADTQYF. CDR3 bases: TGTGCCAGCAGCCAATCCACAGCCGATACGCAGTATTTT.

The chain combines TRBV7-2 with TRBJ2-7; 9 bases fit TRBD1. V shed 5 bases, J shed 7 bases, and the junction held 12 bases outside the gene matches. Germline assignment: CDR1 SGHTA and CDR2 FQGNSA. The CDR3 sequence is 15 residues long. DNA for the CDR3: TGTGCCAGCAGCCCCGCCGGGACAGGGACCACAGAGCAGTACTTC. Amino acids: CASSPAGTGTTEQYF. Complete variable domain (other parts from reference TRBV7-2 and TRBJ2-7): GAGVSQSPSNKVTEKGKDVELRCDPISGHTALYWYRQSLGQGLEFLIYFQGNSAPDKSGLPSDRFSAERTGGSVSTLTIQRTQQEDSAVYLCASSPAGTGTTEQYFGPGTRLTVT.

The genes are TRBV7-9 and TRBJ1-5; 11 nucleotides agree with TRBD1. V was pared by 4 bases and J by 2 bases, with 4 bases of the junction left unmatched. Germline V gene data show CDR1 as SEHNR and CDR2 as FQNEAQ (reference sequence). This CDR3 has 16 amino acids. The CDR3 loop reads CASSSGTGGGNQPQHF. The CDR3 DNA reads as TGTGCCAGCAGCTCCGGGACAGGGGGGGGCAATCAGCCCCAGCATTTT. The entire variable domain, with the rest obtained from reference TRBV7-9 and TRBJ1-5, is as follows: DTGVSQNPRHKITKRGQNVTFRCDPISEHNRLYWYRQTLGQGPEFLTYFQNEAQLEKSRLLSDRFSAERPKGSFSTLEIQRTEQGDSAMYLCASSSGTGGGNQPQHFGDGTRLSIL.

The V call is TRBV2, the J call TRBJ2-7; TRBD2 is a possible D gene (5 bases). This CDR3 has 15 amino acids. V gave up 0 bases and J gave up 0 bases, with 9 bases separating them. Germline V gene lookup returns CDR1 SNHLY and CDR2 FYNNEI. The CDR3 here is CASSEAWTGSYEQYF. The DNA of the CDR3 is TGTGCCAGCAGTGAAGCTTGGACTGGCTCCTACGAGCAGTACTTC.

V usage is TRBV6-5 and J usage is TRBJ2-2, with a tentative D call TRBD2 (6 bases). Per germline, CDR1 MNHEY and CDR2 SVGAGI. The CDR3 is made up of 12 amino acids. The ends were cut back, 8 bases at V and 4 bases at J, with 8 bases in the middle. The CDR3 DNA reads as TGTGCCAGCTCGGAGGGCACCGGGGAGCTGTTTTTT. Its translation: CASSEGTGELFF.

In DNA form, the CDR3 reads TGTGCCAGCAGCCAATACGCGGGCAATCAGCCCCAGCATTTT. It specifies CASSQYAGNQPQHF. The chain carries TRBV3-1 (or the pseudogene TRBV3-2) and TRBJ1-5; no definite D call. CDR1 is LGHDT and CDR2 is YNNKEL in the germline V gene (reference sequence). V was trimmed by 2 bases and J by 2 bases, leaving 7 bases between them. The length of the CDR3 is 14 residues.

V usage is TRBV6-6 and J usage is TRBJ2-2, with 7 bases lining up with TRBD1. CDR3 length: 16 residues. V shed 10 bases and J 5 bases; nucleotides not matched to a gene: 16. Germline assignment: CDR1 MNHNY and CDR2 SVGAGI (reference sequence). CDR3 region: CATLPQGYSGTGELFF. As DNA, the CDR3 is TGTGCCACTTTACCACAGGGGTATAGTGGAACCGGGGAGCTGTTTTTT.

This clone has a single count. The chain links TRBV30 to TRBJ2-1, with 12 bases identical to TRBD2. Germline values: CDR1 GTSNPN, CDR2 SVGIG (reference sequence). J lost 7 bases, V lost 3 bases, and 10 bases had no gene match. CDR3 length: 16 amino acids. The CDR3 loop reads CAWSRSRGTSGNEQFF. In DNA form, the CDR3 reads TGTGCCTGGAGCCGATCTCGAGGGACTAGCGGGAATGAGCAGTTCTTC.

The genes are TRBV3-1 (or the pseudogene TRBV3-2) and TRBJ2-1; the D is unclear. V lost 4 bases, J lost 3 bases, and 10 bases lay in between. This CDR3 spans 14 amino acids. Germline assignment: CDR1 LGHDT and CDR2 YNNKEL (reference sequence). The CDR3 bases are TGTGCCAGCAGCCCACCTAACTACTACAATGAGCAGTTCTTC. It translates to CASSPPNYYNEQFF.

The chain employs TRBV30 and TRBJ2-3; 8 bases are a match to TRBD2. This CDR3 has 14 amino acids. Germline V gene sequence: CDR1 GTSNPN, CDR2 SVGIG (reference sequence). J gave up 2 bases and V 8 bases, and 9 bases lay outside the gene matches. The CDR3 nucleotides read TGTGCCAGCAAGCGGGAGTGGGACACAGATACGCAGTATTTT. Residues: CASKREWDTDTQYF.

The V and J genes are TRBV6-5 and TRBJ2-3; 7 positions agree with TRBD2. Looked up from germline, CDR1 is MNHEY and CDR2 is SVGAGI. This CDR3 is 15 amino acids long. Unmatched junction bases numbered 8, after V lost 6 bases and J lost 2 bases. The CDR3 loop is CASSALGGNTDTQYF. CDR3 DNA: TGTGCCAGCAGCGCTCTCGGGGGGAACACAGATACGCAGTATTTT.

This clone was observed a few times. This chain links TRBV19 with TRBJ1-3; TRBD1 agrees at 7 bases. V trimming: 6 bases; J trimming: 4 bases; junction bases outside the gene matches: 3. The CDR3 is made up of 13 amino acids. Germline V gene lookup returns CDR1 LNHDA and CDR2 SQIVND (reference sequence). The CDR3 protein is CASRQGLGNTIYF. CDR3 nucleotides: TGTGCCAGTAGACAGGGGTTGGGAAACACCATATATTTT.

The J gene is TRBJ1-1, the V gene TRBV7-9, with TRBD1 as a possible D gene (6 bases). Looked up from germline, CDR1 is SEHNR and CDR2 is FQNEAQ (reference sequence). Trimming left V 7 bases short and J 5 bases short, with 14 bases between. The CDR3 runs 13 residues. CDR3 nucleotides: TGTGCCAGCATCAACGGGGGGCGGACTGAAGCTTTCTTT. Its translation is CASINGGRTEAFF.

The chain links TRBV7-2 to TRBJ2-7; weak D call: TRBD2 (5 bases). The CDR3 runs to 14 residues. Germline lookup yields CDR1 SGHTA and CDR2 FQGNSA. Deletions cut 5 bases from V and 6 bases from J, with 17 bases between. Written as DNA, the CDR3 is TGTGCCAGCAGCCCAGCGTATCGGAGCGGCGAGCAGTACTTC. Translation gives CASSPAYRSGEQYF.